This T cell receptor beta chain is drawn from a study of post-analysis software for immune sequencing data. At the level of the study: Relapsing-remitting, secondary progressive and progressive-relapsing multiple sclerosis were all included among the disease courses. Study results and caveats: A few TRBV segments (TRBV5-6, TRBV5-1 and TRBV20-1 among them) occurred more frequently in patients than in controls. Same-batch preparations were strongly co-clustered by F measure. Controls had significantly higher normalized Chao1 diversity than multiple sclerosis patients.

Tagging with unique molecular identifiers was a feature of the TCR beta cDNA libraries. Yield was roughly 500,000 cDNA molecules from roughly 0.93 to 9.6 million T cells. TCRdb re-analysed the PCR reads in MiXCR, keeping a single row per CDR3 protein. In the table there are just over 250,000 distinct CDR3 sequences, about 38% of which are singletons. With 8 bases removed from V and 11 bases from J, the gap between germline ends came to 17 bases. CDR3 length: 12 residues. As concerns this clonotype: Antigen: not known.

Input material: blood. V is TRBV12-3 or TRBV12-4 and J is TRBJ2-3, with D perhaps matching TRBD1 (5 bases). This TCR came from a girl aged 5-17 years with multiple sclerosis. In DNA, the CDR3 is TGTGCCAGCGGGGCGAGCGCAGATGTGCAGTATTTT. Encoded protein: CASGASADVQYF.